The rows below give T cell receptor beta chains drawn from one sample of a study of blood T cell repertoires in COVID-19. Using immunoSEQ multiplex PCR, the repertoire was profiled, and TCRdb retains in-frame clones only, with some absent. The data hold around 280,000 clones, with about 83% observed a single time. Sequenced sample: PBMCs or T cells enriched from blood (not recorded which). The source of these receptors is a woman aged 40 to 49 who had recovered from COVID-19. The CDR3 runs from the conserved cysteine through the conserved F or W. The order of the fields is CDR3 DNA, CDR3 protein, D gene, clone size, J gene, V gene. A D gene is named only where the DNA matches it firmly. For some rows the clone size is stated as once, few or many, or as a class when expanded; others skip it.

TGCGCCAGCAGCCCGAGACAGGGGGAGTCGATCGGGGAGCTGTTTTTT,CASSPRQGESIGELFF,TRBD1,-,TRBJ2-2,TRBV5-1
TGTGCCAGCAGTGAATCTGGGGTGGGGAGGGGCTACACCTTC,CASSESGVGRGYTF,-,-,TRBJ1-2,TRBV25-1
TGTGCCAGCAGCTTAAAGCCCCCGGGTGCCACCATCGGGGAGCTGTTTTTT,CASSLKPPGATIGELFF,-,-,TRBJ2-2,TRBV7-2
TGTGCCAGCAGCCTAGGGACTAGCGGGTCCTACTACGAGCAGTACTTC,CASSLGTSGSYYEQYF,TRBD2,few,TRBJ2-7,TRBV7-9
TGTGCCAGCAGCTTTAGCGGGAGTGGGAACACCGGGGAGCTGTTTTTT,CASSFSGSGNTGELFF,TRBD2,-,TRBJ2-2,TRBV7-6
TGTGCCAGCAGCCCCGGACAGGCTACCTACGAGCAGTACTTC,CASSPGQATYEQYF,TRBD1,few,TRBJ2-7,TRBV7-9
TGCGCCAGCAGCTCGCTTGGGACTAGCGGGAGCGGGACCCAGTACTTC,CASSSLGTSGSGTQYF,TRBD2,once,TRBJ2-5,TRBV5-1
TGTGCCAGCAGTTTGCTAGCGGGATTGCGGCAGTTCTTC,CASSLLAGLRQFF,TRBD2,-,TRBJ2-1,TRBV28
TGTGCCAGCAGCTTAGCACGACTCCCCTACAATGAGCAGTTCTTC,CASSLARLPYNEQFF,-,-,TRBJ2-1,TRBV7-2
TGTGCCAGCAGGTCCAACAGGGGGACCTTGGGGAATGAGCAGTTCTTC,CASRSNRGTLGNEQFF,TRBD1,-,TRBJ2-1,TRBV27
TGTGCCACCAGCAGGGGGGCCGGCGGGAGGGCCGCCTACGAGCAGTACTTC,CATSRGAGGRAAYEQYF,TRBD2,-,TRBJ2-7,TRBV15
TGTGCCACCAGCAGAGATCACTTGCGAGCTAGCTCCTACGAGCAGTACTTC,CATSRDHLRASSYEQYF,-,-,TRBJ2-7,TRBV15